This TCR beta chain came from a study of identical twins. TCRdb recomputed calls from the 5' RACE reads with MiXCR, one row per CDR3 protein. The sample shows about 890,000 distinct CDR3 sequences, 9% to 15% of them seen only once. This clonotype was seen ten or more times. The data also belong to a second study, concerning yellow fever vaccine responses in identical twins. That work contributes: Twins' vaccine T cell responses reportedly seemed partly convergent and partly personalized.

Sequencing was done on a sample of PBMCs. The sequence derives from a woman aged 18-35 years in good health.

The chain's CDR3 is CASSRTGDSNQPQHF. Written as DNA, the CDR3 is TGCGCCAGCAGCCGGACAGGGGATAGCAATCAGCCCCAGCATTTT. The chain has TRBV5-1 and TRBJ1-5; TRBD1 matches at 9 bases. V was clipped by 4 bases and J by 0 bases; unmatched bases: 2. From germline, CDR1 is SGHRS and CDR2 YFSETQ. This CDR3 has 15 amino acids.